The rows below give T cell receptor beta chains drawn from one sample of a study of regulatory T cells in long-lasting Graves disease. TCRdb called the multiplex PCR reads again in MiXCR, with one record for every CDR3 protein. This table has approximately 440,000 distinct CDR3 sequences, around 15% appearing once. The sample was also reused in another study, on T cells in Graves' hyperthyroidism and ophthalmopathy.

Sequenced here: peripheral blood mononuclear cells (PBMCs), sampled at new diagnosis, from a patient treated with antithyroid drugs. These receptors all come from a man aged 35-49 years with Graves disease. Each CDR3 is given with its conserved first and last residue. The D gene is left open where the match is weak. Some rows mark clone size as missing; the rest say once, few, many or name a class of expanded clone.

d_gene	abundance	v_gene	j_gene	CDR3aa	CDR3nt
TRBD2	few	TRBV6-9	TRBJ2-2	CASSYGPSGNTGELFF	TGTGCCAGCAGTTACGGGCCTAGCGGGAACACCGGGGAGCTGTTTTTT
-	few	TRBV15	TRBJ2-7	CATSREQDAYEQYF	TGTGCCACCAGCAGAGAACAGGATGCCTACGAGCAGTACTTC
TRBD1	many	TRBV2	TRBJ2-2	CASKPQGSNTGELFF	TGTGCCAGCAAACCACAGGGGTCCAACACCGGGGAGCTGTTTTTT
TRBD1	few	TRBV30	TRBJ1-1	CAWSPGTGGLTEAFF	TGTGCCTGGAGTCCCGGGACAGGGGGACTCACTGAAGCTTTCTTT
-	few	TRBV24-1	TRBJ2-7	CATSDYGGSEQYF	TGTGCCACCAGTGATTATGGGGGTAGCGAGCAGTACTTC
TRBD1	many	TRBV20-1	TRBJ1-1	CSARAGQMNTEAFF	TGCAGTGCTAGAGCGGGACAGATGAACACTGAAGCTTTCTTT
-	-	TRBV9	TRBJ2-4	CASSASPRAGGNIQYF	TGTGCCAGCAGCGCCTCCCCGAGGGCGGGTGGTAACATTCAGTACTTC
TRBD1	many	TRBV6-2/TRBV6-3	TRBJ2-1	CASRKTGERYNEQFF	TGTGCCAGCAGGAAGACAGGGGAGAGATACAATGAGCAGTTCTTC
-	many	TRBV20-1	TRBJ2-2	CSATTNTGELFF	TGCAGTGCTACCACGAACACCGGGGAGCTGTTTTTT
-	-	TRBV7-8	TRBJ1-5	CASSLGQVYSNQPQHF	TGTGCCAGCAGCTTAGGACAGGTTTATAGCAATCAGCCCCAGCATTTT
-	many	TRBV20-1	TRBJ1-5	CSARASPNQPQHF	TGCAGTGCTAGAGCCAGCCCCAATCAGCCCCAGCATTTT
-	many	TRBV18	TRBJ2-7	CASSPRWDPYEQYF	TGTGCCAGCTCACCACGATGGGACCCCTACGAGCAGTACTTC
TRBD2	-	TRBV9	TRBJ2-7	CASNRAGGHYEQYF	TGTGCCAGCAACCGAGCGGGAGGGCACTACGAGCAGTACTTC
-	-	TRBV7-3	TRBJ2-2	CASRVGGRGTGELFF	TGTGCCAGCAGGGTCGGGGGGCGCGGCACCGGGGAGCTGTTTTTT
-	-	TRBV5-1	TRBJ2-7	CASSPVERATYEQYF	TGCGCCAGCAGCCCCGTGGAGCGGGCTACCTACGAGCAGTACTTC
-	once	TRBV19	TRBJ2-1	CASKMDSQYNEQFF	TGTGCCAGTAAGATGGACAGCCAGTACAATGAGCAGTTCTTC
-	-	TRBV5-4	TRBJ2-7	CASSRPGTTSSYEQYF	TGTGCCAGCAGCAGACCCGGGACCACGAGCTCCTACGAGCAGTACTTC
TRBD2	few	TRBV5-1	TRBJ2-3	CASSPLAGGPTDTQYF	TGCGCCAGCAGCCCGTTGGCGGGAGGACCCACAGATACGCAGTATTTT
TRBD2	many	TRBV28	TRBJ2-7	CASLTSGTSYEQYF	TGTGCCAGCCTCACTAGCGGGACTTCGTACGAGCAGTACTTC
-	-	TRBV20-1	TRBJ2-7	CSAKGGPSYEQYF	TGCAGTGCTAAGGGGGGGCCCTCCTACGAGCAGTACTTC
TRBD2	few	TRBV12-3/TRBV12-4	TRBJ2-7	CASSFAGDPSYEQYF	TGTGCCAGCAGTTTTGCGGGGGACCCCTCCTACGAGCAGTACTTC
TRBD1	many	TRBV6-2/TRBV6-3	TRBJ1-5	CAAGTGANQPQHF	TGTGCCGCAGGGACAGGGGCGAATCAGCCCCAGCATTTT
-	-	TRBV11-1	TRBJ2-3	CASSSGQFTDTQYF	TGTGCCAGCAGCTCTGGACAGTTCACAGATACGCAGTATTTT
-	few	TRBV6-1	TRBJ2-5	CASSGPGRGRETQYF	TGTGCCAGCAGTGGCCCGGGAAGAGGAAGGGAGACCCAGTACTTC
TRBD1	many	TRBV5-1	TRBJ1-1	CASSLPSDRVGDTEAFF	TGCGCCAGCAGCTTGCCCTCGGACAGGGTGGGAGACACTGAAGCTTTCTTT
TRBD1	many	TRBV12-3/TRBV12-4	TRBJ1-1	CASRPDRGHPMNTEAFF	TGTGCCAGCAGACCTGACAGGGGTCACCCCATGAACACTGAAGCTTTCTTT
TRBD2	few	TRBV20-1	TRBJ2-3	CSAKTPAGDSDTQYF	TGCAGTGCTAAAACCCCAGCGGGAGACTCAGATACGCAGTATTTT
TRBD1	-	TRBV10-3	TRBJ1-3	CAIRDSLSGNTIYF	TGTGCCATCCGGGACAGCCTCTCTGGAAACACCATATATTTT
-	many	TRBV18	TRBJ2-5	CASSQSVQETQYF	TGTGCCAGCTCACAAAGCGTTCAAGAGACCCAGTACTTC
-	many	TRBV11-2	TRBJ2-1	CASSSRGRGNEQFF	TGTGCCAGCAGTTCGAGAGGGAGAGGCAATGAGCAGTTCTTC
-	-	TRBV6-1	TRBJ2-7	CASSGPSPSHEQYF	TGTGCCAGCAGCGGACCTTCGCCCTCCCACGAGCAGTACTTC
TRBD2	many	TRBV30	TRBJ2-7	CAWSVRLAGGPPYEQYF	TGTGCCTGGAGTGTACGACTAGCGGGAGGGCCGCCCTACGAGCAGTACTTC
TRBD1	many	TRBV20-1	TRBJ2-2	CSAGRDRGTGELFF	TGCAGTGCAGGCCGGGACAGGGGCACCGGGGAGCTGTTTTTT
-	few	TRBV28	TRBJ2-7	CASSLSDRFASETSEQYF	TGTGCCAGCAGTTTATCGGACAGGTTCGCTAGCGAGACCTCCGAGCAGTACTTC
-	few	TRBV5-1	TRBJ1-6	CASSLAGQAYSPLHF	TGCGCCAGCAGCTTGGCGGGACAAGCCTATTCACCCCTCCACTTT
TRBD1	many	TRBV28	TRBJ1-5	CASSLRETGVWNQPQHF	TGTGCCAGCAGTCTCCGGGAGACAGGGGTTTGGAATCAGCCCCAGCATTTT
-	few	TRBV5-1	TRBJ2-7	CASINPTSNRVGEQYF	TGCGCCAGCATAAATCCGACCTCAAACAGGGTTGGCGAGCAGTACTTC
-	-	TRBV20-1	TRBJ1-2	CSAHRTEYYGYTF	TGCAGTGCACACCGGACGGAGTACTATGGCTACACCTTC
TRBD2	few	TRBV28	TRBJ2-2	CASSSPLAGSNTGELFF	TGTGCCAGCAGTTCGCCCTTAGCGGGATCGAACACCGGGGAGCTGTTTTTT
-	few	TRBV29-1	TRBJ1-1	CSAVREGQHTEAFF	TGCAGCGCCGTGCGGGAGGGGCAGCACACTGAAGCTTTCTTT
TRBD1	many	TRBV3-1	TRBJ2-1	CASSQPGTGYYNEQFF	TGTGCCAGCAGCCAGCCCGGGACAGGGTACTACAATGAGCAGTTCTTC
TRBD2	-	TRBV30	TRBJ2-2	CALSSGNTGELFF	TGTGCCTTATCTAGCGGGAACACCGGGGAGCTGTTTTTT
TRBD2	-	TRBV4-2	TRBJ2-1	CASSQLGAGGPNEQFF	TGTGCCAGCAGCCAGCTCGGAGCGGGAGGGCCGAATGAGCAGTTCTTC
-	few	TRBV20-1	TRBJ2-7	CSARDTRRGVQYF	TGCAGTGCTAGAGACACCCGCAGGGGTGTGCAGTACTTC
TRBD2	many	TRBV28	TRBJ2-4	CASSFLAGELIIQYF	TGTGCCAGCAGCTTTTTAGCGGGAGAGCTTATCATTCAGTACTTC
TRBD1	-	TRBV30	TRBJ1-1	CACHGAGGTEAFF	TGTGCCTGCCACGGGGCAGGGGGCACGGAAGCTTTCTTT
-	many	TRBV18	TRBJ2-7	CASSSYLGGPNYEQYF	TGTGCCAGCTCATCCTACCTAGGAGGACCGAATTACGAGCAGTACTTC
-	many	TRBV5-1	TRBJ2-1	CASSVGLLNEQFF	TGCGCCAGCAGCGTGGGACTTCTTAATGAGCAGTTCTTC
-	-	TRBV15	TRBJ1-5	CATSRDQGQPQHF	TGTGCCACCAGCAGAGATCAGGGACAGCCCCAGCATTTT
TRBD2	many	TRBV13	TRBJ2-1	CASSPPPGLELFF	TGTGCCAGCAGCCCTCCCCCGGGACTAGAGCTGTTCTTC
-	-	TRBV2	TRBJ2-1	CASSEEASGTLEQFF	TGTGCCAGCAGTGAAGAGGCATCGGGGACGTTAGAGCAGTTCTTC
-	many	TRBV3-1	TRBJ1-1	CASSQGPEAFF	TGTGCCAGCAGCCAAGGACCGGAAGCTTTCTTT
TRBD2	many	TRBV28	TRBJ2-7	CASSSPGTSGTYEQYF	TGTGCCAGCAGTTCCCCCGGGACTAGCGGAACCTACGAGCAGTACTTC
TRBD2	many	TRBV27	TRBJ2-3	CASSFRDYHTDTQYF	TGTGCCAGCAGTTTCCGGGACTACCACACAGATACGCAGTATTTT
-	many	TRBV30	TRBJ1-2	CAWRWSANYGYTF	TGTGCCTGGAGATGGTCTGCTAACTATGGCTACACCTTC
-	-	TRBV6-1	TRBJ1-1	CATRRGGYTEAFF	TGTGCCACCAGGAGAGGGGGTTACACTGAAGCTTTCTTT
-	once	TRBV29-1	TRBJ2-1	CSVKQGREQFF	TGCAGCGTTAAACAGGGTCGGGAGCAGTTCTTC
TRBD2	many	TRBV12-3/TRBV12-4	TRBJ2-3	CASSQREWRDTQYF	TGTGCCAGCAGTCAGCGGGAGTGGCGAGATACGCAGTATTTT
-	-	TRBV7-2	TRBJ1-4	CASSQGPGKLFF	TGTGCCAGCAGCCAGGGGCCCGGAAAACTGTTTTTT
-	many	TRBV12-3/TRBV12-4	TRBJ1-1	CASSRDLNTEAFF	TGTGCCAGCAGCAGGGACCTGAACACTGAAGCTTTCTTT